This is a list of T cell receptor beta chains from one sample in a study of shared clonotypes between healthy human individuals. Sequencing used immunoSEQ multiplex PCR; TCRdb keeps in-frame clones, though not all of them. The sample lists about 820,000 clones, over 90% occurring once. The sequencing input was naive CD8+ T cells sorted from blood. These receptors originate from a man under 40 in good health. Both conserved end residues are part of each CDR3. Each record gives: J gene, V gene, D gene, CDR3 protein, CDR3 DNA. The D gene is left open where the match is weak.

TRBJ1-5	TRBV5-5	-	CASSLEAGNQPQHF	TGTGCCAGCAGCTTGGAGGCGGGCAATCAGCCCCAGCATTTT
TRBJ2-1	TRBV4-1	-	CASSQSLGRGGDEQFF	TGCGCCAGCAGCCAATCTTTGGGCAGGGGGGGCGATGAGCAGTTCTTC
TRBJ2-7	TRBV7-9	TRBD1	CASSFAGQGSYEQYF	TGTGCCAGCAGCTTCGCGGGACAGGGATCCTACGAGCAGTACTTC
TRBJ2-3	TRBV7-8	-	CASSLSVAGGTGTQYF	TGTGCCAGCAGCTTAAGTGTAGCGGGCGGCACAGGGACGCAGTATTTT
TRBJ2-1	TRBV6-6	TRBD1	CASSYSQGASNEQFF	TGTGCCAGCAGTTACTCCCAGGGGGCGAGCAATGAGCAGTTCTTC
TRBJ2-3	TRBV11-3	-	CASSSGLISTDTQYF	TGTGCCAGCAGCTCGGGACTTATAAGCACAGATACGCAGTATTTT
TRBJ2-1	TRBV7-2	-	CASSLTASNEQFF	TGTGCCAGCAGCTTAACGGCTTCTAATGAGCAGTTCTTC
TRBJ2-5	TRBV29-1	-	CSVEDRDKEETQYF	TGCAGCGTTGAAGATCGGGACAAAGAGGAGACCCAGTACTTC
TRBJ2-1	TRBV10-2	-	CASSEIPLEQFF	TGCGCCAGCAGTGAGATCCCGCTAGAGCAGTTCTTC
TRBJ2-2	TRBV15	TRBD1	CATSRGYRGNTGELFF	TGTGCCACCAGCAGAGGCTACAGGGGTAACACCGGGGAGCTGTTTTTT
TRBJ2-1	TRBV4-3	-	CASSPYLDSYNEQFF	TGCGCCAGCAGCCCATACCTGGACTCCTACAATGAGCAGTTCTTC
TRBJ2-2	TRBV5-1	TRBD2	CASSLYPGLAAGELFF	TGCGCCAGCAGCTTGTACCCGGGACTAGCGGCCGGGGAGCTGTTTTTT
TRBJ2-7	TRBV19	TRBD2	CASSHPKERGGHYEQYF	TGTGCCAGTAGTCATCCGAAAGAGCGGGGGGGACACTACGAGCAGTACTTC
TRBJ1-5	TRBV18	-	CASSGGGRQENQPQHF	TGTGCCAGCTCTGGTGGGGGGCGACAGGAAAATCAGCCCCAGCATTTT
TRBJ2-3	TRBV7-6	TRBD2	CASSLNAGGFDTQYF	TGTGCCAGCAGCTTAAACGCGGGAGGTTTCGATACGCAGTATTTT
TRBJ2-1	TRBV9	TRBD2	CASSQPDWTSGSPSYNEQFF	TGTGCCAGCAGCCAACCAGATTGGACTAGCGGGAGTCCCTCCTACAATGAGCAGTTCTTC
TRBJ2-4	TRBV27	-	CASSLNKNIQYF	TGTGCCAGCAGTTTAAACAAAAACATTCAGTACTTC
TRBJ2-1	TRBV7-9	TRBD2	CASRLTSGILYNEQFF	TGTGCCAGCAGACTGACTAGCGGGATCCTCTACAATGAGCAGTTCTTC
TRBJ2-1	TRBV5-4	TRBD2	CASSLVGGEEQFF	TGTGCCAGCAGCTTGGTCGGGGGGGAAGAGCAGTTCTTC
TRBJ2-7	TRBV15	-	CATSPGLGYEQYF	TGTGCCACCAGCCCCGGGCTCGGATACGAGCAGTACTTC
TRBJ2-6	TRBV7-9	TRBD1	CASSLGTGRSGANVLTF	TGTGCCAGCAGCTTGGGGACAGGGCGCTCTGGGGCCAACGTCCTGACTTTC
TRBJ2-1	TRBV12-2	-	CASRLHGQGVNEQFF	TGTGCAAGTCGCTTACACGGACAGGGGGTGAATGAGCAGTTCTTC